These T cell receptor beta chains were read from a single sample in a study of control samples from healthy donors and cancer patients. The protocol was immunoSEQ multiplex PCR, while the TCRdb copy is restricted to in-frame clones and leaves out a portion. Among 120,000 or so clones, over 75% were seen once, and the ten largest hold around 3%. Sequencing was done on a sample of blood. All receptors derive from a man aged 55 to 70 in good health. Each CDR3 is given with its conserved first and last residue. The order of the fields is J gene, clone size, V gene, D gene, CDR3 protein, CDR3 DNA. The D gene is left open where the match is weak. Clone size appears in some rows only: once, few, many, or a class for an expanded clone.

J gene: TRBJ1-2; clone size: -; V gene: TRBV5-1; D gene: TRBD1; CDR3 protein: CASSFLQGAGYGYTF; CDR3 DNA: TGCGCCAGCAGCTTTCTACAGGGGGCTGGCTATGGCTACACCTTC
J gene: TRBJ2-7; clone size: few; V gene: TRBV5-1; D gene: -; CDR3 protein: CASSLASVLGEQYF; CDR3 DNA: TGCGCCAGCAGCCTGGCCTCGGTACTGGGGGAGCAGTACTTC
J gene: TRBJ2-7; clone size: once; V gene: TRBV21-1; D gene: -; CDR3 protein: CASSARQGHEQYF; CDR3 DNA: TGTGCCAGCAGCGCCAGGCAGGGCCACGAGCAGTACTTC
J gene: TRBJ2-7; clone size: -; V gene: TRBV3-1/TRBV3-2; D gene: TRBD1; CDR3 protein: CASSPTGTVFKGNEQYF; CDR3 DNA: TGTGCCAGCAGCCCAACGGGGACAGTCTTCAAGGGGAACGAGCAGTACTTC
J gene: TRBJ1-3; clone size: few; V gene: TRBV3-1/TRBV3-2; D gene: -; CDR3 protein: CASSLGTDGNTIYF; CDR3 DNA: TGTGCCAGCAGCCTCGGGACCGACGGAAACACCATATATTTT
J gene: TRBJ2-3; clone size: -; V gene: TRBV5-1; D gene: TRBD1; CDR3 protein: CASSFQGQGSTDTQYF; CDR3 DNA: TGCGCCAGCAGCTTCCAGGGACAGGGAAGCACAGATACGCAGTATTTT
J gene: TRBJ2-2; clone size: -; V gene: TRBV5-6; D gene: -; CDR3 protein: CASSFWHLTTGELFF; CDR3 DNA: TGTGCCAGCAGCTTTTGGCATCTTACCACCGGGGAGCTGTTTTTT
J gene: TRBJ2-3; clone size: -; V gene: TRBV25-1; D gene: -; CDR3 protein: CASSELGGGADTQYF; CDR3 DNA: TGTGCCAGCAGTGAATTGGGGGGTGGCGCAGATACGCAGTATTTT
J gene: TRBJ2-2; clone size: -; V gene: TRBV7-2; D gene: -; CDR3 protein: CASSLGSVATGELFF; CDR3 DNA: TGTGCCAGCAGCTTAGGGTCGGTAGCAACCGGGGAGCTGTTTTTT
J gene: TRBJ2-2; clone size: -; V gene: TRBV7-2; D gene: -; CDR3 protein: CASSLDVAVGELFF; CDR3 DNA: TGTGCCAGCAGCTTAGATGTAGCAGTCGGGGAGCTGTTTTTT
J gene: TRBJ1-2; clone size: -; V gene: TRBV10-1; D gene: -; CDR3 protein: CASSEHSSNYGYTF; CDR3 DNA: TGCGCCAGCAGTGAGCACAGTTCTAACTATGGCTACACCTTC
J gene: TRBJ2-2; clone size: -; V gene: TRBV2; D gene: TRBD1; CDR3 protein: CASSGDRGGTGELFF; CDR3 DNA: TGTGCCAGCAGCGGAGACAGGGGGGGCACCGGGGAGCTGTTTTTT
J gene: TRBJ2-5; clone size: -; V gene: TRBV3-1/TRBV3-2; D gene: -; CDR3 protein: CASSQYRTGSGETQYF; CDR3 DNA: TGTGCCAGCAGCCAATACCGGACCGGGTCGGGAGAGACCCAGTACTTC
J gene: TRBJ1-6; clone size: -; V gene: TRBV2; D gene: -; CDR3 protein: CASSPQGSYNSPLHF; CDR3 DNA: TGTGCCAGCAGCCCCCAGGGCTCCTATAATTCACCCCTCCACTTT
J gene: TRBJ2-7; clone size: few; V gene: TRBV7-2; D gene: TRBD2; CDR3 protein: CASSLKLAGAGAEQYF; CDR3 DNA: TGTGCCAGCAGCTTAAAACTAGCGGGGGCTGGAGCCGAGCAGTACTTC
J gene: TRBJ1-1; clone size: -; V gene: TRBV5-6; D gene: -; CDR3 protein: CASSLATMNTEAFF; CDR3 DNA: TGTGCCAGCAGCTTGGCCACAATGAACACTGAAGCTTTCTTT
J gene: TRBJ2-2; clone size: few; V gene: TRBV3-1/TRBV3-2; D gene: -; CDR3 protein: CASTGGDYTGELFF; CDR3 DNA: TGTGCCAGCACTGGCGGGGATTACACCGGGGAGCTGTTTTTT
J gene: TRBJ1-3; clone size: -; V gene: TRBV28; D gene: -; CDR3 protein: CASSLFGIGNTIYF; CDR3 DNA: TGTGCCAGCAGTTTATTCGGGATTGGAAACACCATATATTTT
J gene: TRBJ1-3; clone size: -; V gene: TRBV3-1/TRBV3-2; D gene: -; CDR3 protein: CASSPLRGSRNTIYF; CDR3 DNA: TGTGCCAGCAGTCCTTTGCGAGGTAGCCGAAACACCATATATTTT
J gene: TRBJ2-5; clone size: -; V gene: TRBV7-8; D gene: TRBD2; CDR3 protein: CASSLGVLAGGQETQYF; CDR3 DNA: TGTGCCAGCAGCCTAGGGGTTTTGGCGGGGGGCCAAGAGACCCAGTACTTC
J gene: TRBJ2-7; clone size: -; V gene: TRBV18; D gene: -; CDR3 protein: CASSPPARRAYEQYF; CDR3 DNA: TGTGCCAGCTCACCTCCGGCCAGGCGTGCCTACGAGCAGTACTTC
J gene: TRBJ1-3; clone size: -; V gene: TRBV29-1; D gene: -; CDR3 protein: CSVVRLGRAGNTIYF; CDR3 DNA: TGCAGCGTTGTTAGGTTGGGCAGGGCTGGAAACACCATATATTTT
J gene: TRBJ1-2; clone size: -; V gene: TRBV11-2; D gene: -; CDR3 protein: CASSSNGLRSFNYGYTF; CDR3 DNA: TGTGCCAGCAGCTCCAATGGGCTGCGGAGCTTTAACTATGGCTACACCTTC
J gene: TRBJ2-2; clone size: -; V gene: TRBV5-1; D gene: -; CDR3 protein: CASSLQGPGELFF; CDR3 DNA: TGCGCCAGCAGCTTGCAAGGGCCCGGGGAGCTGTTTTTT
J gene: TRBJ1-1; clone size: -; V gene: TRBV6-5; D gene: -; CDR3 protein: CASSYSGREAFF; CDR3 DNA: TGTGCCAGCAGTTACTCGGGCAGAGAAGCTTTCTTT
J gene: TRBJ1-1; clone size: few; V gene: TRBV10-3; D gene: -; CDR3 protein: CAISERPSEAFF; CDR3 DNA: TGTGCCATCAGTGAGAGGCCTAGTGAAGCTTTCTTT
J gene: TRBJ1-2; clone size: -; V gene: TRBV10-3; D gene: -; CDR3 protein: CAISAPLSGYTF; CDR3 DNA: TGTGCCATCAGCGCTCCCCTCTCCGGCTACACCTTC
J gene: TRBJ1-3; clone size: -; V gene: TRBV29-1; D gene: -; CDR3 protein: CSVDPRESGNTIYF; CDR3 DNA: TGCAGCGTTGACCCCAGGGAGTCTGGAAACACCATATATTTT
J gene: TRBJ1-5; clone size: few; V gene: TRBV5-5; D gene: -; CDR3 protein: CASSLSLGVNQPQHF; CDR3 DNA: TGTGCCAGCAGCTTGAGTTTGGGTGTCAATCAGCCCCAGCATTTT
J gene: TRBJ2-7; clone size: -; V gene: TRBV5-1; D gene: TRBD2; CDR3 protein: CASSPSRGGAAYEQYF; CDR3 DNA: TGCGCCAGCAGCCCGTCACGGGGGGGGGCGGCCTACGAGCAGTACTTC
J gene: TRBJ1-5; clone size: -; V gene: TRBV18; D gene: TRBD1; CDR3 protein: CASAGQGQGQPQHF; CDR3 DNA: TGTGCCAGCGCGGGACAGGGCCAAGGGCAGCCCCAGCATTTT
J gene: TRBJ1-1; clone size: -; V gene: TRBV12-5; D gene: TRBD1; CDR3 protein: CASVLTGGRNTEAFF; CDR3 DNA: TGTGCTAGTGTTCTCACAGGGGGCCGAAACACTGAAGCTTTCTTT
J gene: TRBJ1-1; clone size: once; V gene: TRBV18; D gene: -; CDR3 protein: CASSPKQANTEAFF; CDR3 DNA: TGTGCCAGCTCACCCAAACAGGCGAACACTGAAGCTTTCTTT
J gene: TRBJ2-1; clone size: once; V gene: TRBV4-2; D gene: -; CDR3 protein: CASSQVVRGPEQFF; CDR3 DNA: TGTGCCAGCAGCCAAGTCGTCAGGGGACCTGAGCAGTTCTTC
J gene: TRBJ2-5; clone size: -; V gene: TRBV9; D gene: -; CDR3 protein: CASSFTGQETQYF; CDR3 DNA: TGTGCCAGCAGCTTTACAGGGCAAGAGACCCAGTACTTC
J gene: TRBJ2-5; clone size: few; V gene: TRBV9; D gene: -; CDR3 protein: CASSAGGFRVQETQYF; CDR3 DNA: TGTGCCAGCAGCGCCGGGGGATTTCGGGTCCAAGAGACCCAGTACTTC
J gene: TRBJ1-3; clone size: -; V gene: TRBV3-1/TRBV3-2; D gene: -; CDR3 protein: CASSQEGSAGISTGNTIYF; CDR3 DNA: TGTGCCAGCAGCCAAGAAGGATCCGCAGGGATCTCCACTGGAAACACCATATATTTT
J gene: TRBJ1-1; clone size: -; V gene: TRBV12-3/TRBV12-4; D gene: TRBD1; CDR3 protein: CASGGAGGTEAFF; CDR3 DNA: TGTGCCAGCGGTGGGGCAGGGGGCACTGAAGCTTTCTTT
J gene: TRBJ2-2; clone size: once; V gene: TRBV27; D gene: TRBD1; CDR3 protein: CASSRTGATGELFF; CDR3 DNA: TGTGCCAGCAGTAGGACAGGGGCGACCGGGGAGCTGTTTTTT
J gene: TRBJ1-1; clone size: -; V gene: TRBV18; D gene: -; CDR3 protein: CASSPRPGQGNTEAFF; CDR3 DNA: TGTGCCAGCTCACCAAGGCCCGGGCAGGGGAACACTGAAGCTTTCTTT
J gene: TRBJ1-4; clone size: -; V gene: TRBV2; D gene: TRBD1; CDR3 protein: CASSGTGGKLFF; CDR3 DNA: TGTGCCAGCAGTGGGACAGGCGGAAAACTGTTTTTT
J gene: TRBJ1-6; clone size: -; V gene: TRBV6-1; D gene: -; CDR3 protein: CASSDGQGHNSPLHF; CDR3 DNA: TGTGCCAGCAGTGACGGGCAGGGCCATAATTCACCCCTCCACTTT
J gene: TRBJ1-2; clone size: once; V gene: TRBV6-5; D gene: -; CDR3 protein: CASSPSTGYNGYTF; CDR3 DNA: TGTGCCAGCAGTCCCAGTACAGGGTACAATGGCTACACCTTC
J gene: TRBJ2-5; clone size: -; V gene: TRBV13; D gene: TRBD1; CDR3 protein: CASRRLGGAETQYF; CDR3 DNA: TGTGCCAGCAGGAGATTAGGGGGCGCGGAGACCCAGTACTTC
J gene: TRBJ1-5; clone size: -; V gene: TRBV6-5; D gene: -; CDR3 protein: CASKVDSNQPQHF; CDR3 DNA: TGTGCCAGCAAGGTTGATAGCAATCAGCCCCAGCATTTT
J gene: TRBJ1-1; clone size: -; V gene: TRBV3-1/TRBV3-2; D gene: -; CDR3 protein: CASSQRGAGNTEAFF; CDR3 DNA: TGTGCCAGCAGCCAACGTGGGGCAGGGAACACTGAAGCTTTCTTT
J gene: TRBJ1-2; clone size: -; V gene: TRBV27; D gene: -; CDR3 protein: CASSLWGREGYTF; CDR3 DNA: TGTGCCAGCAGTTTATGGGGGCGGGAGGGCTACACCTTC
J gene: TRBJ1-2; clone size: -; V gene: TRBV3-1/TRBV3-2; D gene: -; CDR3 protein: CASRGGPNYGYTF; CDR3 DNA: TGTGCCAGCAGGGGGGGCCCCAACTATGGCTACACCTTC
J gene: TRBJ2-7; clone size: -; V gene: TRBV19; D gene: -; CDR3 protein: CASSDRELRYF; CDR3 DNA: TGTGCCAGTAGTGACCGGGAACTTCGGTACTTC
J gene: TRBJ1-2; clone size: once; V gene: TRBV28; D gene: -; CDR3 protein: CASSLQVGGYTF; CDR3 DNA: TGTGCCAGCAGTCTCCAAGTGGGTGGCTACACCTTC
J gene: TRBJ2-2; clone size: -; V gene: TRBV2; D gene: -; CDR3 protein: CASSAHSTGELFF; CDR3 DNA: TGTGCCAGCAGTGCCCATTCCACCGGGGAGCTGTTTTTT
J gene: TRBJ1-1; clone size: -; V gene: TRBV6-5; D gene: -; CDR3 protein: CASARTVNTEAFF; CDR3 DNA: TGTGCCAGCGCCCGGACAGTTAACACTGAAGCTTTCTTT
J gene: TRBJ1-1; clone size: once; V gene: TRBV5-1; D gene: -; CDR3 protein: CASSLGDTNTEAFF; CDR3 DNA: TGCGCCAGCAGCTTGGGGGACACAAACACTGAAGCTTTCTTT
J gene: TRBJ1-4; clone size: few; V gene: TRBV29-1; D gene: TRBD1; CDR3 protein: CSVGGDRVNEKLFF; CDR3 DNA: TGCAGCGTTGGAGGGGACAGGGTGAATGAAAAACTGTTTTTT
J gene: TRBJ1-5; clone size: -; V gene: TRBV5-6; D gene: -; CDR3 protein: CASSLAEGWQPQHF; CDR3 DNA: TGTGCCAGCAGCTTGGCCGAGGGGTGGCAGCCCCAGCATTTT
J gene: TRBJ1-3; clone size: -; V gene: TRBV18; D gene: -; CDR3 protein: CASSPRPVGEGTIYF; CDR3 DNA: TGTGCCAGCTCACCCCGACCGGTTGGGGAGGGCACCATATATTTT
J gene: TRBJ1-4; clone size: once; V gene: TRBV7-6; D gene: -; CDR3 protein: CASSPGTTTNEKLFF; CDR3 DNA: TGTGCCAGCAGCCCCGGGACAACAACTAATGAAAAACTGTTTTTT
J gene: TRBJ2-5; clone size: -; V gene: TRBV11-1; D gene: TRBD1; CDR3 protein: CASRGQQETQYF; CDR3 DNA: TGTGCCAGCAGGGGACAGCAAGAGACCCAGTACTTC
J gene: TRBJ2-7; clone size: -; V gene: TRBV12-3/TRBV12-4; D gene: -; CDR3 protein: CASKGGHEQYF; CDR3 DNA: TGTGCCAGCAAGGGAGGCCACGAGCAGTACTTC